The TCR beta chain under discussion was sequenced for a study of PD-1 and CTLA-4 blockade in melanoma. This CDR3 is 15 amino acids long. Trimming took off 3 bases at V and 4 bases at J, with 15 bases between the two ends. Germline CDR1 and CDR2: LGHNT and FRNRAP. TCRdb's table, derived via immunoSEQ multiplex PCR, lists solely in-frame clones and lacks some. The sample holds roughly 16,000 clones, roughly 73% seen once. The chain recombines TRBV12-5 with TRBJ2-5; D is perhaps TRBD1 (6 bases). Sequenced material: CD8+ T cells from peripheral blood, taken before anti-PD-1 treatment. This TCR derives from a human donor with melanoma. The CDR3 here is CASGLSQGIGETQYF. In DNA, the CDR3 is TGTGCTAGTGGTTTATCCCAGGGGATAGGAGAGACCCAGTACTTC.